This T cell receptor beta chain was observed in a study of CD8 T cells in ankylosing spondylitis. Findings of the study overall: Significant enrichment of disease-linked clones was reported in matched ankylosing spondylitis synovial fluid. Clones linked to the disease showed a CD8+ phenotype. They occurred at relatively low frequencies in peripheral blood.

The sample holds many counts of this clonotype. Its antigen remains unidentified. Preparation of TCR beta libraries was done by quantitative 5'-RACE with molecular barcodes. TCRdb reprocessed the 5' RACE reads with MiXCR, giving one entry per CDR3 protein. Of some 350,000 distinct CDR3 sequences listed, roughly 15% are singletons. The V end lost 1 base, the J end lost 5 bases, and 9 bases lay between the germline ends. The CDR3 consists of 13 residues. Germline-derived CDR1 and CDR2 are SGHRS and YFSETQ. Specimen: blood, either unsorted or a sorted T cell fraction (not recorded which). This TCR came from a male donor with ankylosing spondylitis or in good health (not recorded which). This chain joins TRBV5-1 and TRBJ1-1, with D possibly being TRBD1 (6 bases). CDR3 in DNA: TGCGCCAGCAGCTTGACAGGGAGGACTGAAGCTTTCTTT. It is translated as CASSLTGRTEAFF.